A single sample gave rise to the 22 T cell receptor beta chains below, sequenced in a study of human T cells and chemical hapten exposure. TCRdb fed the RACE reads into MiXCR, producing one record per CDR3 protein. The data show under 40,000 distinct CDR3 sequences, around 12% seen once. The time point here: pre-sensitization, week 0. Treatment here: therapeutic diphenylcyclopropenone sensitization with weekly scalp DPC. The total RNA was obtained from whole blood that was not fractionated. The specimen comprised whole blood, sampled in connection with sensitization to the hapten diphenylcyclopropenone (DPC). The receptor source for this set is a woman between 40 and 50 years old with alopecia areata. Some clones in this sample may be carry-over from other donors' samples.

This clonotype occurred many times. The chain uses TRBV12-3 or TRBV12-4 and TRBJ2-2; 13 bases fit TRBD2. This CDR3 is built from 16 residues. After removal of 4 bases from V and 6 bases from J, the junction contained 5 bases not matched to a gene. CDR3 bases: TGTGCCAGCAGTTGGGGACTAGCGGGAATCCCCGGGGAGCTGTTTTTT. It specifies CASSWGLAGIPGELFF.

This clonotype was counted only a few times. The CDR3 here is CASSLLLEGEKLFF. The CDR3 nucleotides are TGTGCCAGCAGTTTATTATTGGAGGGGGAAAAACTGTTTTTT. This sequence joins TRBV28 and TRBJ1-4; perhaps TRBD1 as D (5 bases). The CDR3 contains 14 residues. Germline V gives CDR1 MDHEN, CDR2 SYDVKM. Trimming took off 1 base at V and 8 bases at J, with 11 bases between the two ends.

The chain combines TRBV29-1 with TRBJ1-1; no clear D. CDR1 SQVTM and CDR2 ANQGSEA come from the germline V gene. This CDR3 has 13 residues. V was trimmed by 4 bases and J by 3 bases, leaving 12 bases between them. CDR3 residues: CSVAGVAYTEAFF. The CDR3 nucleotides read TGCAGCGTTGCAGGCGTGGCTTACACTGAAGCTTTCTTT.

In this sample, this clonotype turned up a few times. The rearrangement uses TRBV7-9 and TRBJ2-5; 8 bases fit TRBD2. V was clipped by 5 bases and J by 5 bases; unmatched bases: 16. The CDR3 spans 17 residues. The germline V gene encodes CDR1 SEHNR and CDR2 FQNEAQ (reference sequence). CDR3 region: CASSQTHAGRAGETQYF. The CDR3 DNA follows: TGTGCCAGCAGCCAGACCCACGCCGGGAGGGCCGGGGAGACCCAGTACTTC.

At least ten counts were recorded for this clonotype. This sequence joins TRBV29-1 and TRBJ2-3; TRBD2 might be the D (6 bases). The CDR3 length is 15 residues. The germline CDR1 and CDR2 sequences are SQVTM and ANQGSEA. V shed 3 bases and J shed 6 bases, with 19 bases lying between them. The CDR3 sequence is CSVEVFRGEADTQYF. CDR3 nucleotides: TGCAGCGTTGAGGTTTTCCGTGGGGAGGCCGATACGCAGTATTTT.

This clonotype was seen ten or more times. CDR3 sequence (DNA): TGTGCCAGTAGTATAGGTACAGGGTCTCAGCCCCAGCATTTT. This codes for CASSIGTGSQPQHF. The chain employs TRBV19 and TRBJ1-5; the D gene is possibly TRBD1 (6 bases). Trimming left V 1 base short and J 6 bases short, with 10 bases between. The CDR3 loop spans 14 amino acids. The germline gives CDR1 LNHDA, CDR2 SQIVND (reference sequence).

The chain couples TRBV28 to TRBJ2-5; TRBD2 matches at 8 bases. Germline CDR1 is MDHEN and CDR2 is SYDVKM. V was clipped by 4 bases and J by 3 bases; unmatched bases: 4. The CDR3 is made up of 14 amino acids. CDR3 sequence reads: CASSSPGLEETQYF. The CDR3 nucleotides are TGTGCCAGCAGTTCTCCGGGACTAGAAGAGACCCAGTACTTC.

The chain joins TRBV5-5 to TRBJ2-7; D perhaps matches TRBD2 (6 bases). The CDR3 is 13 residues long. Germline CDR1 is SGHKS and CDR2 is YYEKEE (reference sequence). The V end was cut by 1 base, the J end by 4 bases, with 9 bases between. CDR3 in amino acids: CASSLSEGYEQYF. As DNA, the CDR3 is TGTGCCAGCAGCTTGTCGGAGGGATACGAGCAGTACTTC.

This clonotype occurred many times. The V and J genes are TRBV7-8 and TRBJ2-7; D unclear. V was shortened by 4 bases and J by 4 bases, with 5 bases between the two germline ends. Germline V CDR1 and CDR2: SGHVS, FQNEAQ. This CDR3 contains 11 residues. The CDR3: CASSYKYEQYF. DNA of the CDR3: TGTGCCAGCAGCTACAAGTACGAGCAGTACTTC.

This clonotype was detected ten times or more. The chain is built from TRBV28 and TRBJ1-1; D is perhaps TRBD1 (6 bases). The V gene lost 4 bases and the J gene lost 6 bases, with 18 bases spanning the gap. There are 15 residues in the CDR3. The germline CDR1 and CDR2 sequences are MDHEN and SYDVKM. Here the CDR3 reads CASSSPSSRGSEAFF. The CDR3 bases are TGTGCCAGCAGTTCTCCTTCCTCCAGGGGCTCTGAAGCTTTCTTT.

This chain uses TRBV28 with TRBJ2-3, with 8 bases lining up with TRBD1. This CDR3 spans 15 amino acids. Per germline, CDR1 MDHEN and CDR2 SYDVKM. Trimming took 3 bases from V and 4 from J; bases not matched to a gene: 6. The CDR3 spells CASSLWQGASDTQYF. The CDR3 region has the DNA TGTGCCAGCAGTTTGTGGCAGGGGGCTTCAGATACGCAGTATTTT.

The chain employs TRBV29-1 and TRBJ2-7; D is perhaps TRBD1 (6 bases). V lost 5 bases and J 5 bases, leaving 13 bases between the germline ends. The CDR3 is 12 amino acids. Germline CDR1 reads SQVTM; CDR2 reads ANQGSEA. CDR3 sequence: CSVSGQSHEQYF. DNA for the CDR3: TGCAGCGTTTCAGGACAGTCCCACGAGCAGTACTTC.

This clonotype was seen many times. The genes are TRBV5-1 and TRBJ1-2; unclear D gene. Germline values: CDR1 SGHRS, CDR2 YFSETQ. V shed 7 bases and J shed 3 bases, with 7 bases lying between them. The length of the CDR3 is 11 residues. In nucleotides, the CDR3 is TGCGCCAGCTCTAGCCACTATGGCTACACCTTC. It is translated as CASSSHYGYTF.

The chain uses TRBV7-2 and TRBJ2-2; a weak D match, TRBD1 (5 bases). Trimming took 1 base from V and 5 from J, leaving 11 bases between them. Per the germline V gene, CDR1 is SGHTA and CDR2 is FQGNSA. This CDR3 has 15 residues. CDR3 residues: CASSLVGAQTGELFF. CDR3 bases: TGTGCCAGCAGCTTAGTTGGGGCGCAGACCGGGGAGCTGTTTTTT. Full variable domain (rest looked up from reference TRBV7-2 and TRBJ2-2): GAGVSQSPSNKVTEKGKDVELRCDPISGHTALYWYRQSLGQGLEFLIYFQGNSAPDKSGLPSDRFSAERTGGSVSTLTIQRTQQEDSAVYLCASSLVGAQTGELFFGEGSRLTVL.

Many counts were recorded for this clonotype. V gene TRBV12-3 or TRBV12-4 combines with J gene TRBJ1-1; 9 bases match TRBD1. Losses at the gene ends were 6 bases for V and 7 bases for J; bases not matched to a gene: 3. This CDR3 is 12 amino acids long. CDR3: CASSRQGVEAFF. In nucleotides, the CDR3 is TGTGCCAGCAGCCGACAGGGGGTTGAAGCTTTCTTT.

In its sample, this clonotype was seen many times. The chain employs TRBV20-1 and TRBJ1-5; 11 bases match TRBD1. With 1 base clipped from V and 3 bases from J, the junction kept 5 bases outside the gene matches. The CDR3 loop spans 16 amino acids. The germline V gene has CDR1 DFQATT and CDR2 SNEGSKA (reference sequence). The CDR3 region has the DNA TGCAGTGCTAGAGCTCCGGGACAGGGGGTCAATCAGCCCCAGCATTTT. Amino acids: CSARAPGQGVNQPQHF.

This clonotype was seen many times. The V gene is TRBV5-1, the J gene TRBJ2-7; D gene uncertain. The germline V gene has CDR1 SGHRS and CDR2 YFSETQ. Trimming cost V 0 bases and J 2 bases, with 9 bases left between them. The CDR3 sequence is 14 residues long. The CDR3, as DNA: TGCGCCAGCAGCTTGGGGGATATGGCCTACGAGCAGTACTTC. It yields the protein CASSLGDMAYEQYF.

This clonotype was observed at least ten times. J is TRBJ1-1 and V is TRBV28; possibly TRBD1 for D (5 bases). Germline values: CDR1 MDHEN, CDR2 SYDVKM. Deletions cut 6 bases from V and 8 bases from J, with 10 bases between. The CDR3 has 11 amino acids. The CDR3 nucleotides read TGTGCCAGCAGCCTACAGGAGGAAGCTTTCTTT. Translating gives CASSLQEEAFF.

The rearrangement links TRBV10-3 to TRBJ1-4, with 7 bases matching TRBD1. V gave up 6 bases and J gave up 6 bases; unmatched junction bases: 10. The CDR3 spans 15 residues. CDR1 ENHRY and CDR2 SYGVKD come from the germline V gene. DNA for the CDR3: TGTGCCATCAGCCCCGGTATAGGGGGCTATGAAAAACTGTTTTTT. It codes for CAISPGIGGYEKLFF.

The chain uses TRBV5-4 and TRBJ2-1; D unclear. The CDR3 loop spans 13 amino acids. Per germline, CDR1 SGHNT and CDR2 YYREEE (reference sequence). Trimming removed 4 bases from V and 6 bases from J, with 11 bases in between. The CDR3 loop reads CASSARSSNEQFF. In DNA, the CDR3 is TGTGCCAGCAGCGCGAGGAGTTCCAATGAGCAGTTCTTC.

This clonotype was picked up many times. The chain recombines TRBV29-1 with TRBJ2-1; TRBD2 matches at 9 bases. This CDR3 comprises 14 residues. Germline CDR1 is SQVTM and CDR2 is ANQGSEA. Trimming cost V 6 bases and J 7 bases; bases outside gene matches: 10. In DNA, the CDR3 is TGCAGCGTCGCCCCGCGGGGGGGCCGGAATGAGCAGTTCTTC. It codes for CSVAPRGGRNEQFF.

This clonotype was counted at least ten times. The rearrangement uses TRBV20-1 and TRBJ2-3; 9 nucleotides line up with TRBD2. The CDR3 totals 15 residues. With 1 base clipped from V and 3 bases from J, the junction kept 5 bases outside the gene matches. The germline gives CDR1 DFQATT, CDR2 SNEGSKA (reference sequence). CDR3 sequence reads: CSARGRGGRTDTQYF. In DNA form, the CDR3 reads TGCAGTGCTAGAGGGCGGGGGGGAAGGACAGATACGCAGTATTTT.